Following are 32 T cell receptor beta chains from one sample sequenced in a study of T cell responses to AZD1222 COVID-19 vaccine. Clones were sequenced by immunoSEQ multiplex PCR, and TCRdb holds only the in-frame ones, with some missing. The sample lists fewer than 95,000 clones, approximately 90% occurring once. The sample consisted of peripheral blood, taken on day 0 of AZD1222 vaccination. The source is an adult in good health.

The rearrangement links TRBV28 to TRBJ2-3; possibly TRBD2 for D (5 bases). This CDR3 has 13 residues. CDR1 MDHEN and CDR2 SYDVKM come from the germline V gene. With 1 base removed from V and 10 bases from J, the gap between germline ends came to 12 bases. Here the CDR3 reads CASSLSGSGSQYF. As DNA, the CDR3 is TGTGCCAGCAGTTTATCTGGGTCGGGATCGCAGTATTTT.

The V gene is TRBV18, the J gene TRBJ1-4; D is undetermined. V lost 5 bases and J 8 bases, leaving 6 bases between the germline ends. Germline lookup yields CDR1 KGHSH and CDR2 LQKENI. The CDR3 consists of 11 residues. The CDR3 sequence: CASSTGEKLFF. In DNA, the CDR3 is TGTGCCAGCTCAACGGGGGAAAAACTGTTTTTT. Full variable domain (rest looked up from reference TRBV18 and TRBJ1-4): NAGVMQNPRHLVRRRGQEARLRCSPMKGHSHVYWYRQLPEEGLKFMVYLQKENIIDESGMPKERFSAEFPKEGPSILRIQQVVRGDSAAYFCASSTGEKLFFGSGTQLSVL.

The chain has TRBV12-5 and TRBJ1-5; the D is unclear. This CDR3 has 14 amino acids. With 7 bases removed from V and 0 bases from J, the gap between germline ends came to 10 bases. Germline-derived CDR1 and CDR2 are LGHNT and FRNRAP. In DNA form, the CDR3 reads TGTGCTAGTGCCGCGGACCATAGCAATCAGCCCCAGCATTTT. Amino acid sequence: CASAADHSNQPQHF.

The table lists this clone with a count of one. This sample includes further DNA sequences coding for the same CDR3. This chain joins TRBV7-2 and TRBJ2-5; D is perhaps TRBD1 (6 bases). V was trimmed by 1 base and J by 5 bases, leaving 11 bases between them. This CDR3 has 14 residues. CDR1 SGHTA and CDR2 FQGNSA come from the germline V gene. The CDR3 here is CASSLVGQGETQYF. CDR3 sequence (DNA): TGTGCCAGCAGCTTAGTAGGGCAGGGGGAGACCCAGTACTTC. Using reference TRBV7-2 and TRBJ2-5 for the parts outside the CDR3, the full variable domain is GAGVSQSPSNKVTEKGKDVELRCDPISGHTALYWYRQSLGQGLEFLIYFQGNSAPDKSGLPSDRFSAERTGGSVSTLTIQRTQQEDSAVYLCASSLVGQGETQYFGPGTRLLVL.

V and J are TRBV5-1 and TRBJ2-5; 10 bases map to TRBD1. CDR1 is SGHRS and CDR2 is YFSETQ in the germline V gene. J lost 4 bases, V lost 4 bases, and 7 bases had no gene match. The CDR3 runs to 15 residues. CDR3 sequence: CASSKTGTGVETQYF. CDR3 coding DNA: TGCGCCAGCAGCAAGACCGGGACAGGGGTAGAGACCCAGTACTTC.

This clone was recorded only once. This chain joins TRBV18 and TRBJ2-7; 9 bases fit TRBD1. Germline CDR1 is KGHSH and CDR2 is LQKENI. The V and J ends lost 3 bases and 3 bases, in that order; junction bases with no gene match: 3. This CDR3 spans 14 amino acids. The CDR3 DNA is TGTGCCAGCTCACCTTCGGGACAGGGCTACGAGCAGTACTTC. Amino acids: CASSPSGQGYEQYF.

The V call is TRBV5-1, the J call TRBJ2-1, with TRBD1 matching 8 bases. The V segment lost 1 base and the J segment 6 bases; nucleotides outside the gene matches: 9. Germline V lookup: CDR1 SGHRS, CDR2 YFSETQ. The CDR3 totals 16 residues. The CDR3 sequence: CASSLPRTGNSNEQFF. The CDR3 DNA is TGCGCCAGCAGCTTGCCACGGACAGGGAATAGCAATGAGCAGTTCTTC.

V is TRBV28 and J is TRBJ1-2, with TRBD1 matching over 7 bases. The V gene end was trimmed by 5 bases and the J gene end by 4 bases; junction bases not matched to a gene: 7. The CDR3 has 14 residues. CDR1 and CDR2 (germline): MDHEN, SYDVKM. This CDR3 is CASSVNRGSYGYTF. DNA for the CDR3: TGTGCCAGCAGTGTGAACAGGGGTAGCTATGGCTACACCTTC.

This clone was detected only once. The chain joins TRBV5-4 to TRBJ2-1, with 7 positions matching TRBD1. V dropped 4 bases and J dropped 2; count of bases not matched to a gene: 6. The CDR3 runs to 15 residues. Germline V lookup: CDR1 SGHNT, CDR2 YYREEE (reference sequence). The CDR3 coding sequence is TGTGCCAGCAGCGTTGACAGGGCCCCCTACAATGAGCAGTTCTTC. Translating gives CASSVDRAPYNEQFF.

The V and J genes are TRBV28 and TRBJ1-5; the D is unclear. The CDR3 is 14 residues long. The germline CDR1 and CDR2 sequences are MDHEN and SYDVKM. V was clipped by 3 bases and J by 1 base, with 7 bases between them. CDR3 protein: CASSFWQSNQPQHF. DNA of the CDR3: TGTGCCAGCAGTTTTTGGCAAAGCAATCAGCCCCAGCATTTT.

The chain combines TRBV11-2 with TRBJ2-1, with D possibly matching TRBD1 (6 bases). Germline V gene lookup returns CDR1 SGHAT and CDR2 FQNNGV. The V and J ends lost 0 bases and 5 bases respectively, with 11 bases between them. The CDR3 extends over 15 amino acids. CDR3 residues: CASSLEGTRNNEQFF. DNA of the CDR3: TGTGCCAGCAGCTTAGAGGGGACACGTAACAATGAGCAGTTCTTC.

The CDR3 sequence: CASSKQGNQDYGYTF. The CDR3, as DNA: TGTGCCAGCTCTAAGCAGGGTAACCAGGACTATGGCTACACCTTC. V is TRBV7-3 and J is TRBJ1-2, with a possible D match to TRBD1 (5 bases). The germline V gene encodes CDR1 SGHTA and CDR2 FQGTGA. This CDR3 is built from 15 residues. Trimming left V 8 bases short and J 3 bases short, with 19 bases between.

V is TRBV14 and J is TRBJ2-3; D is undetermined. From germline, CDR1 is SGHDN and CDR2 FVKESK. The CDR3 contains 16 residues. V dropped 1 base and J dropped 0 bases, with 11 bases sitting between them. CDR3: CASSQGRTASTDTQYF. The DNA of the CDR3 is TGTGCCAGCAGCCAAGGTCGCACGGCTAGCACAGATACGCAGTATTTT. Filled out from reference TRBV14 and TRBJ2-3, the complete variable domain reads EAGVTQFPSHSVIEKGQTVTLRCDPISGHDNLYWYRRVMGKEIKFLLHFVKESKQDESGMPNNRFLAERTGGTYSTLKVQPAELEDSGVYFCASSQGRTASTDTQYFGPGTRLTVL.

The chain combines TRBV7-2 with TRBJ2-1; TRBD2 might be the D (5 bases). The germline V gene has CDR1 SGHTA and CDR2 FQGNSA. CDR3 length: 15 amino acids. The V and J ends lost 4 bases and 5 bases respectively, with 15 bases between them. CDR3 nucleotide sequence: TGTGCCAGCAGCTCGCTAGCCGCGCTAGACAATGAGCAGTTCTTC. Protein product: CASSSLAALDNEQFF.

V and J are TRBV10-2 and TRBJ2-7; D gene ambiguous. Deletions cut 3 bases from V and 0 bases from J, with 6 bases between. In germline, CDR1 is WSHSY, CDR2 SAAADI. The CDR3 runs to 13 residues. The CDR3: CASSERSSYEQYF. The CDR3 nucleotides are TGCGCCAGCAGTGAAAGGAGCTCCTACGAGCAGTACTTC.

The chain has TRBV19 and TRBJ1-1, with TRBD1 matching over 9 bases. The length of the CDR3 is 15 residues. Germline lookup yields CDR1 LNHDA and CDR2 SQIVND (reference sequence). J was trimmed by 4 bases and V by 2 bases; bases with no gene match: 5. The CDR3 region has the DNA TGTGCCAGTAGTATACCCGGGACAGGGACCACTGAAGCTTTCTTT. The encoded protein is CASSIPGTGTTEAFF.

The genes are TRBV18 and TRBJ2-7; a possible D gene is TRBD1 (6 bases). Trimming removed 2 bases from V and 5 bases from J, with 13 bases in between. The CDR3 length is 14 residues. Germline V gene sequence: CDR1 KGHSH, CDR2 LQKENI. CDR3: CASSPNIQGDEQYF. The CDR3 DNA is TGTGCCAGCTCACCAAATATACAGGGCGACGAGCAGTACTTC.

This chain links TRBV19 with TRBJ1-2; D unclear. The germline V gene has CDR1 LNHDA and CDR2 SQIVND (reference sequence). Trimming shortened V by 3 bases and J by 5 bases, and 16 bases separated the two germline ends. CDR3 length equals 15 residues. The CDR3 DNA reads TGTGCCAGTAGTATGAGAGGGCCCGCGCTATATGGCTACACCTTC. This translates into CASSMRGPALYGYTF.

The J gene is TRBJ1-5, the V gene TRBV7-3; D unclear. Germline assignment: CDR1 SGHTA and CDR2 FQGTGA. V lost 8 bases, J lost 5 bases, and 7 bases lay in between. The CDR3 covers 11 residues. In DNA form, the CDR3 reads TGTGCCAGCTTTCCTCATCAGCCCCAGCATTTT. It encodes CASFPHQPQHF.

Regarding this clone: This same CDR3 is encoded by further DNA sequences in the sample. The chain recombines TRBV7-9 with TRBJ1-4; no reliable D call. CDR3 length: 14 amino acids. The germline gives CDR1 SEHNR, CDR2 FQNEAQ (reference sequence). The ends were cut back, 5 bases at V and 0 bases at J, with 7 bases in the middle. CDR3 DNA: TGTGCCAGCAGCCCTGGAGCAACTAATGAAAAACTGTTTTTT. This codes for CASSPGATNEKLFF.

V and J are TRBV19 and TRBJ1-1, with D possibly matching TRBD1 (5 bases). Germline CDR1 reads LNHDA; CDR2 reads SQIVND (reference sequence). V was clipped by 8 bases and J by 5 bases, with 24 bases between them. The CDR3 runs 16 residues. Here the CDR3 reads CASRTPPGRRTTEAFF. The CDR3 DNA reads as TGTGCCAGTCGTACACCCCCGGGACGGCGAACGACTGAAGCTTTCTTT. The variable domain in full, completed from reference TRBV19 and TRBJ1-1, reads DGGITQSPKYLFRKEGQNVTLSCEQNLNHDAMYWYRQDPGQGLRLIYYSQIVNDFQKGDIAEGYSVSREKKESFPLTVTSAQKNPTAFYLCASRTPPGRRTTEAFFGQGTRLTVV.

This chain joins TRBV7-2 and TRBJ2-5; D possibly corresponds to TRBD2 (7 bases). V lost 3 bases and J lost 2, with 13 bases in between. The CDR3 has 15 amino acids. Germline V gene sequence: CDR1 SGHTA, CDR2 FQGNSA. CDR3 sequence (DNA): TGTGCCAGCAGCTTCGGACAGCGGGGACAAGAGACCCAGTACTTC. This sequence encodes CASSFGQRGQETQYF.

The chain joins TRBV6-2 or TRBV6-3 to TRBJ1-2; D might be TRBD1 (6 bases). CDR1 and CDR2 (germline): MNHEY, SVGEGT. V was cut by 5 bases and J by 0 bases, with 16 bases left in between. CDR3 length equals 16 residues. This chain's CDR3 is CASSTRRDTSNYGYTF. Written as DNA, the CDR3 is TGTGCCAGCAGTACACGTCGGGACACGTCTAACTATGGCTACACCTTC.

The chain joins TRBV5-1 to TRBJ2-1, with TRBD1 as a possible D gene (5 bases). The CDR3 runs to 18 residues. The V end was cut by 2 bases, the J end by 6 bases, with 24 bases between. Germline loops: CDR1 SGHRS, CDR2 YFSETQ. The CDR3 loop is CASSFRMQGIQSGNEQFF. In DNA form, the CDR3 reads TGCGCCAGCAGCTTTAGAATGCAGGGCATCCAGTCTGGCAATGAGCAGTTCTTC.

The genes are TRBV19 and TRBJ2-3; TRBD2 agrees at 7 bases. CDR3 length: 15 residues. V was pared by 7 bases and J by 2 bases, with 9 bases of the junction left unmatched. Germline V lookup: CDR1 LNHDA, CDR2 SQIVND (reference sequence). The CDR3 protein is CASISVAGHTDTQYF. CDR3 sequence (DNA): TGTGCCAGTATATCGGTAGCGGGCCACACAGATACGCAGTATTTT.

The genes are TRBV6-5 and TRBJ2-2; unclear D gene. Deletions cut 6 bases from V and 4 bases from J, with 12 bases between. The CDR3 has 14 amino acids. The germline CDR1 and CDR2 sequences are MNHEY and SVGAGI. CDR3 loop: CASRVVLLTGELFF. CDR3 coding DNA: TGTGCCAGCAGAGTAGTATTACTCACCGGGGAGCTGTTTTTT.

The chain is built from TRBV12-5 and TRBJ1-1; D remains ambiguous. Germline loops: CDR1 LGHNT, CDR2 FRNRAP. The CDR3 length is 13 residues. Trimming stripped 5 bases from V and 1 base from J, with 8 bases between. The chain's CDR3 is CASGRTRNTEAFF. CDR3 sequence (DNA): TGTGCTAGTGGTCGTACACGGAACACTGAAGCTTTCTTT.

The chain links TRBV5-1 to TRBJ2-1; possible D gene TRBD2, 5 bases. The germline V gene has CDR1 SGHRS and CDR2 YFSETQ. The CDR3 is 11 residues long. V was trimmed by 5 bases and J by 8 bases, leaving 8 bases between them. The DNA of the CDR3 is TGCGCCAGCAGGGAGAGGGATGAGCAGTTCTTC. Protein sequence: CASRERDEQFF. Based on the CDR3 plus reference TRBV5-1 and TRBJ2-1, the full variable domain is KAGVTQTPRYLIKTRGQQVTLSCSPISGHRSVSWYQQTPGQGLQFLFEYFSETQRNKGNFPGRFSGRQFSNSRSEMNVSTLELGDSALYLCASRERDEQFFGPGTRLTVL.

This clone has only one observation. The chain joins TRBV3-1 (or the pseudogene TRBV3-2) to TRBJ2-7; D is uncertain. The germline gives CDR1 LGHDT, CDR2 YNNKEL (reference sequence). The CDR3 contains 13 residues. Trimming shortened V by 4 bases and J by 0 bases, and 7 bases separated the two germline ends. CDR3 sequence reads: CASSPSSSYEQYF. The CDR3 DNA follows: TGTGCCAGCAGCCCCTCTTCCTCCTACGAGCAGTACTTC.

The V call is TRBV6-1, the J call TRBJ1-3; the D gene is possibly TRBD1 (5 bases). Trimming pared 0 bases from V and 4 bases from J, leaving 13 bases between. The CDR3 totals 16 residues. Germline V gene data show CDR1 as MNHNS and CDR2 as SASEGT. The CDR3 DNA sequence: TGTGCCAGCAGTGAAGCCCGGCCAGGGATGGGAAACACCATATATTTT. This codes for CASSEARPGMGNTIYF.

V is TRBV13 and J is TRBJ2-7; D is tentatively TRBD1 or TRBD2 (5 bases each). The CDR3 has 15 amino acids. Trimming left V 4 bases short and J 5 bases short, with 18 bases between. CDR1 is PRHDT and CDR2 is FYEKMQ in the germline V gene (reference sequence). The CDR3 sequence is CASSSSLRGANEQYF. The CDR3 DNA reads TGTGCCAGCAGCTCTTCCCTTCGAGGGGCCAACGAGCAGTACTTC.

J is TRBJ1-3 and V is TRBV9, with a tentative D call TRBD1 (5 bases). CDR1 is SGDLS and CDR2 is YYNGEE in the germline V gene. The V end was cut by 0 bases, the J end by 2 bases, with 18 bases between. The CDR3 contains 18 residues. CDR3 in amino acids: CASSVDPIGGDPGNTIYF. For the CDR3, the DNA is TGTGCCAGCAGCGTAGACCCGATCGGGGGGGATCCTGGAAACACCATATATTTT.